The rows below give T cell receptor beta chains drawn from one sample of a study of T cell repertoires in cytomegalovirus infection. No antigen has been identified for these receptors. Using its own MiXCR run on the reads, TCRdb lists one record per CDR3 protein. The data show approximately 990,000 distinct CDR3 sequences, roughly 30% seen once. The material sequenced was cultured CD8+ T cells from PBMCs, taken from culture after CMV antigen stimulation. The receptor source for this set is a human donor in good health (CMV status not recorded). Some clones in this sample may be carry-over from other donors' samples. The CDR3 runs from the conserved cysteine through the conserved F or W. Each record gives: V gene, D gene, J gene, clone size, CDR3 protein. The D gene is left open where the match is weak. The size field is filled for only some rows; it gives once, few, many or a size class.

V gene: TRBV6-1
D gene: TRBD1
J gene: TRBJ1-1
clone size: -
CDR3 protein: CASSELTGKKNTEAFF

V gene: TRBV12-3/TRBV12-4
D gene: -
J gene: TRBJ1-1
clone size: few
CDR3 protein: CASGGPVETEAFF

V gene: TRBV7-9
D gene: -
J gene: TRBJ2-3
clone size: -
CDR3 protein: CASRPLEGYTDTHF

V gene: TRBV9
D gene: -
J gene: TRBJ2-5
clone size: -
CDR3 protein: CASARRQETQYF

V gene: TRBV7-9
D gene: -
J gene: TRBJ1-1
clone size: few
CDR3 protein: CASSSGPGEAFF

V gene: TRBV27
D gene: -
J gene: TRBJ1-6
clone size: few
CDR3 protein: CASSLSWGAFNSPLHF

V gene: TRBV7-9
D gene: -
J gene: TRBJ2-7
clone size: -
CDR3 protein: CASSDRDFSSRDEQYF

V gene: TRBV7-6
D gene: -
J gene: -
clone size: -
CDR3 protein: CASSLEGSNQPQYF

V gene: TRBV7-2
D gene: -
J gene: TRBJ2-7
clone size: -
CDR3 protein: CASSHGVASSYTAYEQYF

V gene: TRBV4-1
D gene: -
J gene: TRBJ1-5
clone size: -
CDR3 protein: CASSQEGGDQPQHF

V gene: TRBV7-2
D gene: TRBD2
J gene: TRBJ2-3
clone size: many
CDR3 protein: CASSKLAGWDTQYF

V gene: TRBV20-1
D gene: TRBD1
J gene: TRBJ1-2
clone size: -
CDR3 protein: CSARDQGAGAPDYGYTF

V gene: TRBV12-3/TRBV12-4
D gene: -
J gene: TRBJ2-2
clone size: few
CDR3 protein: CASSLGTPRGGELFF

V gene: TRBV7-2
D gene: TRBD2
J gene: TRBJ2-3
clone size: -
CDR3 protein: CASSPTGTSGYKDTQYF

V gene: TRBV4-1
D gene: TRBD2
J gene: TRBJ2-3
clone size: few
CDR3 protein: CASSQGTSGGTDTQYF

V gene: TRBV6-6
D gene: -
J gene: TRBJ1-1
clone size: -
CDR3 protein: CASSYKGGPFTEAFF

V gene: TRBV5-6
D gene: -
J gene: TRBJ2-3
clone size: once
CDR3 protein: CASSSETDYTDTQYF

V gene: TRBV27
D gene: -
J gene: TRBJ1-1
clone size: -
CDR3 protein: CASSLIGGWTEAFF

V gene: TRBV4-1
D gene: -
J gene: TRBJ2-3
clone size: -
CDR3 protein: CASSQGHTDTQYF

V gene: TRBV7-2
D gene: -
J gene: TRBJ2-1
clone size: many
CDR3 protein: CASSLAGGPFNEQFF

V gene: TRBV7-3
D gene: TRBD1
J gene: TRBJ2-1
clone size: -
CDR3 protein: CANSPRDRGLVLYNEQFF

V gene: TRBV6-2/TRBV6-3
D gene: -
J gene: TRBJ2-2
clone size: -
CDR3 protein: CASTSSWRDTGELFF

V gene: TRBV29-1
D gene: -
J gene: TRBJ1-1
clone size: -
CDR3 protein: CSTAPRMNTEAFF

V gene: TRBV27
D gene: -
J gene: TRBJ2-7
clone size: -
CDR3 protein: CASAKIGAEQYF

V gene: TRBV6-5
D gene: TRBD2
J gene: TRBJ2-7
clone size: -
CDR3 protein: CASSYGWRGTYEQYF

V gene: TRBV7-9
D gene: -
J gene: TRBJ1-1
clone size: few
CDR3 protein: CASSLVGELGAFF